These 8 T cell receptor beta chains came from one sample sequenced in a study of blood T cell repertoires in COVID-19. This table comes from immunoSEQ multiplex PCR, and its TCRdb copy is limited to in-frame clones, with some not included. Here the sample spans fewer than 350,000 clones, roughly 87% being singletons. Material: peripheral blood. These receptors came from a man aged 25-45 years with COVID-19, enrolled during active disease.

V and J are TRBV5-1 and TRBJ2-1; 9 bases align to TRBD2. The CDR3 totals 16 residues. Germline-derived CDR1 and CDR2 are SGHRS and YFSETQ. With V trimmed by 2 bases and J by 10 bases, 13 bases remained unmatched. CDR3 loop: CASSLIAGAPTGEQFF. The CDR3 region has the DNA TGCGCCAGCAGCTTAATAGCGGGAGCCCCTACGGGGGAGCAGTTCTTC.

CDR3: CASSQARREQYF. The CDR3 DNA reads TGTGCCAGCAGCCAAGCTAGGCGCGAGCAGTACTTC. The J gene is TRBJ2-7, the V gene TRBV11-2; D not certain. Trimming shortened V by 5 bases and J by 6 bases, and 11 bases separated the two germline ends. This CDR3 has 12 residues. Germline loops: CDR1 SGHAT, CDR2 FQNNGV.

The chain links TRBV7-8 to TRBJ2-5, with D tentatively TRBD2 (5 bases). With 5 bases removed from V and 6 bases from J, the gap between germline ends came to 13 bases. The CDR3 contains 13 residues. Germline V gene sequence: CDR1 SGHVS, CDR2 FQNEAQ. CDR3: CASSQTGEKTQYF. The DNA for the CDR3 is TGTGCCAGCAGCCAAACTGGGGAGAAGACCCAGTACTTC.

The rearrangement uses TRBV7-2 and TRBJ2-7; D may be TRBD2 (5 bases). The V end was cut by 2 bases, the J end by 6 bases, with 17 bases between. The CDR3 contains 15 residues. CDR1 is SGHTA, CDR2 FQGNSA, per germline. The CDR3 region is CASSLIVTRASEQYF. CDR3 nucleotide sequence: TGTGCCAGCAGCTTAATTGTTACTAGGGCGAGCGAGCAGTACTTC.

The rearrangement links TRBV25-1 to TRBJ2-6, with D unresolved. Trimming stripped 3 bases from V and 1 base from J, with 4 bases between. Germline CDR1 is MGHDK and CDR2 is SYGVNS. This CDR3 region has 14 residues. The CDR3 region is CASSDTSGANVLTF. The CDR3 DNA follows: TGTGCCAGCAGTGATACATCTGGGGCCAACGTCCTGACTTTC.

The chain links TRBV7-9 to TRBJ2-7; TRBD1 matches at 7 bases. The CDR3 consists of 12 residues. J lost 9 bases, V lost 1 base, and 3 bases had no gene match. The germline CDR1 and CDR2 sequences are SEHNR and FQNEAQ (reference sequence). CDR3 region: CASSLDRGGQYF. The DNA for the CDR3 is TGTGCCAGCAGCTTAGACAGGGGCGGGCAGTACTTC.

This chain uses TRBV19 with TRBJ2-3, with TRBD1 as a possible D gene (5 bases). V gave up 5 bases and J gave up 0 bases, with 21 bases separating them. CDR1 is LNHDA, CDR2 SQIVND, per germline (reference sequence). The CDR3 is 18 residues long. CDR3 DNA: TGTGCCAGTAGTCCCCAGGGTCCTCCTTATTATAGCACAGATACGCAGTATTTT. The encoded protein is CASSPQGPPYYSTDTQYF. Combining the CDR3 with reference TRBV19 and TRBJ2-3 gives the whole variable domain DGGITQSPKYLFRKEGQNVTLSCEQNLNHDAMYWYRQDPGQGLRLIYYSQIVNDFQKGDIAEGYSVSREKKESFPLTVTSAQKNPTAFYLCASSPQGPPYYSTDTQYFGPGTRLTVL.

The chain is built from TRBV2 and TRBJ1-5, with D possibly TRBD1 on 6 matching bases. Between the trimmed V and J ends, which lost 6 bases and 4 bases, there was a span of 19 bases. This CDR3 has 16 residues. The germline V gene has CDR1 SNHLY and CDR2 FYNNEI. In nucleotides, the CDR3 is TGTGCCAGCAGCCCCCAGGAGGGGGGGAGTAATCAGCCCCAGCATTTT. Encoded protein: CASSPQEGGSNQPQHF.